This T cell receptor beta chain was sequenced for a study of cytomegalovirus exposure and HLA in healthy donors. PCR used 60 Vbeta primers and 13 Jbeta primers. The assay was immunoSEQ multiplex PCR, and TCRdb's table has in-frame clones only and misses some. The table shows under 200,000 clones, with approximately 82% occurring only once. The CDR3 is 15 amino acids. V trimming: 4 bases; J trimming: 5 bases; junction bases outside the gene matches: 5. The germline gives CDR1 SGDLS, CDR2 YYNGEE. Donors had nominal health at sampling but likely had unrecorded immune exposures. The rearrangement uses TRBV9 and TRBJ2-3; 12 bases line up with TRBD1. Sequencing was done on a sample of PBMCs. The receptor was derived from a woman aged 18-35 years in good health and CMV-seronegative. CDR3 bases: TGTGCCAGCAGCCCCGGGACAGGGGGCATAGATACGCAGTATTTT. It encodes CASSPGTGGIDTQYF.